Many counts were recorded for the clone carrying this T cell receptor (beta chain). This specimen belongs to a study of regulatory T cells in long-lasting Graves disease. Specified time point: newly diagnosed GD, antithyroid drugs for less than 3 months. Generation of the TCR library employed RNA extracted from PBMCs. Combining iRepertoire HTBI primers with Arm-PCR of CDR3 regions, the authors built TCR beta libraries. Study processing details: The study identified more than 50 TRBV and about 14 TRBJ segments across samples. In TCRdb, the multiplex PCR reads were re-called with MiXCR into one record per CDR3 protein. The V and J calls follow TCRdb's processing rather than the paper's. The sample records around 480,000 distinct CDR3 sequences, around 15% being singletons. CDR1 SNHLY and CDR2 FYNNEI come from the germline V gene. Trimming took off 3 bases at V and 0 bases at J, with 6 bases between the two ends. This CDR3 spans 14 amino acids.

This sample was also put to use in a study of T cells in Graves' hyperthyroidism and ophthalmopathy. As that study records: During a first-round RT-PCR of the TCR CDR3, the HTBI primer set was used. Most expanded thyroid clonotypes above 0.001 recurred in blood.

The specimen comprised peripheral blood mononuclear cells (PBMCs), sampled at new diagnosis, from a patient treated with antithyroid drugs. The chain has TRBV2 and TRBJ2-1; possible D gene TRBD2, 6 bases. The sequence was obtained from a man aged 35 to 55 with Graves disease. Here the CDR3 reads CASSERGSYNEQFF. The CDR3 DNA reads TGTGCCAGCAGTGAGCGGGGCTCCTACAATGAGCAGTTCTTC.